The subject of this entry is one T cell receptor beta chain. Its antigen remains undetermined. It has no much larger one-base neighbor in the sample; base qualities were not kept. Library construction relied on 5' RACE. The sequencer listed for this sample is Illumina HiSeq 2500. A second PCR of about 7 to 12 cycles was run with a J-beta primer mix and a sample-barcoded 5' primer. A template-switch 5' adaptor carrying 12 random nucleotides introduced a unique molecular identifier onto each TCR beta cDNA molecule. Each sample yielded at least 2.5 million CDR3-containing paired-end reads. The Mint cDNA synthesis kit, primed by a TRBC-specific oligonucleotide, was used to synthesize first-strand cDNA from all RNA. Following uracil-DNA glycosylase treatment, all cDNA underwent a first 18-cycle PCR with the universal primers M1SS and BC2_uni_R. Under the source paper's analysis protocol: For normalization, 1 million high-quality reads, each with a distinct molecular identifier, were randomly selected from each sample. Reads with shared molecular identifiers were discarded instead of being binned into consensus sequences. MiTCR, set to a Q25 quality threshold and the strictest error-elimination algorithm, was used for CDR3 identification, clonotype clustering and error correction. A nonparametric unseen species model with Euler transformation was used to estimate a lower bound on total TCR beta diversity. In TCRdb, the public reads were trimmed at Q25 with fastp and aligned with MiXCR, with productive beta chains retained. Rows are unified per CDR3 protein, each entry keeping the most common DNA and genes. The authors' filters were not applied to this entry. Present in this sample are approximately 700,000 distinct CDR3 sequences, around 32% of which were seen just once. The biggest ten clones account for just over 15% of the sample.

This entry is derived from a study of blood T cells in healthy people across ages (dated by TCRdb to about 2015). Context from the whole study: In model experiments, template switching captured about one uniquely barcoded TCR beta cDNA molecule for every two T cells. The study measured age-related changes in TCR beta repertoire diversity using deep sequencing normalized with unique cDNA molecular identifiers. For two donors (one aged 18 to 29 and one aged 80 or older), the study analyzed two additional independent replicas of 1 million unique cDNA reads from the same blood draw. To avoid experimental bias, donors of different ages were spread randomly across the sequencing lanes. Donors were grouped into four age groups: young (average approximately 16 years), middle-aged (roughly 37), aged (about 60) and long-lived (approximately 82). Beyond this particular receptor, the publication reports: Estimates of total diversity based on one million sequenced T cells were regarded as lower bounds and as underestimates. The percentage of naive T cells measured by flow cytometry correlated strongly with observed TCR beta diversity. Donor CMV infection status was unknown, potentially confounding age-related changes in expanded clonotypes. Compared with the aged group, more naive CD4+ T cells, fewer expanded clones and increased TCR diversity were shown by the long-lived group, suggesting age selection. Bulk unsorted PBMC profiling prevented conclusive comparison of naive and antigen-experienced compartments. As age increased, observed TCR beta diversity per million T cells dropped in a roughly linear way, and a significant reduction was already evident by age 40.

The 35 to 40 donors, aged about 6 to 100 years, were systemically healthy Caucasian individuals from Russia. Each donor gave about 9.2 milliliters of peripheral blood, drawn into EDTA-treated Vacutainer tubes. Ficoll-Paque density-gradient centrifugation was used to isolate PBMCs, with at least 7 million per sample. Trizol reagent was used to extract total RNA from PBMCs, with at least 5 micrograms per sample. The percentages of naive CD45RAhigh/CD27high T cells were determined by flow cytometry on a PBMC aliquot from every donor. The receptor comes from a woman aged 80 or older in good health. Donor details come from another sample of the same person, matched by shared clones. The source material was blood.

The CDR3 amino acid sequence is: CASSFVRWGLDEQFF. In nucleotide form, the sequence is TGTGCCAGCAGCTTTGTGAGGTGGGGTCTCGATGAGCAGTTCTTC. The receptor chain draws on TRBV5-5 and TRBJ2-1, with the D gene call left open. CDR1 and CDR2, per the germline V gene (reference sequence), are SGHKS and YYEKEE. The CDR3 goes from the cysteine to the phenylalanine over 15 residues. Left in the record is the CDR3 DNA by itself, 45 bases read in frame from the first base. The germline ends are 17 bases apart after V is trimmed by 2 bases and J by 8 bases.